One and the same sample provided the 26 T cell receptor beta chains below, sequenced in a study of neurological immune-mediated disorders. TCRdb processed the 5' RACE reads anew with MiXCR; each CDR3 protein has one entry. The table lists 50,000 to 85,000 distinct CDR3 sequences, 5.2% of them singletons. Input material: PBMCs. The receptors derive from a woman younger than 45 with multiple sclerosis.

This clonotype was recorded at least ten times. CDR3 region: CASRQEPKNTEAFF. The CDR3 DNA reads TGTGCCAGCAGGCAAGAACCTAAGAACACTGAAGCTTTCTTT. The rearrangement uses TRBV7-2 and TRBJ1-1, with unresolved D. Germline V gene lookup returns CDR1 SGHTA and CDR2 FQGNSA. The CDR3 totals 14 residues. V lost 6 bases and J 1 base, leaving 12 bases between the germline ends. The variable domain in full, with the rest retrieved from reference TRBV7-2 and TRBJ1-1, is GAGVSQSPSNKVTEKGKDVELRCDPISGHTALYWYRQSLGQGLEFLIYFQGNSAPDKSGLPSDRFSAERTGGSVSTLTIQRTQQEDSAVYLCASRQEPKNTEAFFGQGTRLTVV.

This clonotype occurred many times. V usage is TRBV20-1 and J usage is TRBJ2-7; a weak D match, TRBD1 (6 bases). The V and J ends lost 2 bases and 3 bases respectively, with 17 bases between them. The CDR3 has 15 residues. Germline V gene data show CDR1 as DFQATT and CDR2 as SNEGSKA (reference sequence). For the CDR3, the DNA is TGCAGTGCTAGACGGCCAACAGGGACCAACTACGAGCAGTACTTC. This codes for CSARRPTGTNYEQYF.

Remarks on this clonotype: One end of the junction fails to match germline, which may point to a read error. The chain uses TRBV11-2 and TRBJ1-6; D gene ambiguous. CDR1 SGHAT and CDR2 FQNNGV come from the germline V gene. The CDR3 is 13 residues long. The CDR3 DNA reads as TGTGCCAGCAGCTTAGGGTACCGTTCACCCCTCAACTTT. Protein: CASSLGYRSPLNF.

V and J are TRBV29-1 and TRBJ2-4, with D possibly matching TRBD2 (5 bases). The germline V and J ends were trimmed by 5 bases and 10 bases, with 12 bases remaining between them. The germline V gene encodes CDR1 SQVTM and CDR2 ANQGSEA. The CDR3 covers 11 residues. The CDR3 is CSVTAERIQYF. The CDR3 coding sequence is TGCAGCGTTACCGCGGAGCGGATTCAGTACTTC.

Remarks on this clonotype: Mismatch with germline at one junction end may stem from a read error. The rearrangement links TRBV20-1 to TRBJ1-5; 7 positions agree with TRBD1. The CDR3 has 14 residues. The germline gives CDR1 DFQATT, CDR2 SNEGSKA (reference sequence). The CDR3 here is CSAKIGTANQPQNF. As DNA, the CDR3 is TGCAGTGCTAAGATAGGGACAGCTAATCAGCCCCAGAATTTT.

J is TRBJ2-1 and V is TRBV7-2; 15 bases agree with TRBD2. Trimming removed 1 base from V and 9 bases from J; junction bases left unmatched: 4. This CDR3 comprises 16 residues. CDR1 is SGHTA and CDR2 is FQGNSA in the germline V gene. In nucleotides, the CDR3 is TGTGCCAGCAGCTTAGAGGGGACTAGCGGGGGGCGTGAGCAGTTCTTC. Its translation: CASSLEGTSGGREQFF.

This clonotype was found many times. This chain joins TRBV11-1 and TRBJ1-4; no reliable D call. The germline V and J ends were trimmed by 5 bases and 4 bases, with 14 bases remaining between them. The CDR3 is 15 residues long. CDR1 and CDR2 from the germline V gene are SGHAT and FQDESV (reference sequence). The CDR3 here is CASSRDDGLNEKLFF. The CDR3, as DNA: TGTGCCAGCAGCCGCGACGACGGACTTAATGAAAAACTGTTTTTT. Drawing the rest from reference TRBV11-1 and TRBJ1-4, the complete variable domain is EAEVAQSPRYKITEKSQAVAFWCDPISGHATLYWYRQILGQGPELLVQFQDESVVDDSQLPKDRFSAERLKGVDSTLKIQPAELGDSAMYLCASSRDDGLNEKLFFGSGTQLSVL.

The table lists this clonotype with many counts. This chain links TRBV5-1 with TRBJ1-3; no clear D. Per germline, CDR1 SGHRS and CDR2 YFSETQ. V lost 7 bases, J lost 4 bases, and 15 bases lay in between. This CDR3 is 14 amino acids long. The DNA of the CDR3 is TGCGCCAGCGCCCCGGGCACAGAAGGAAACACCATATATTTT. Amino acids: CASAPGTEGNTIYF.

This clonotype was picked up many times. The J gene is TRBJ1-1, the V gene TRBV20-1; D remains unclear. The CDR3 loop spans 13 amino acids. The germline gives CDR1 DFQATT, CDR2 SNEGSKA (reference sequence). The V end was cut by 6 bases, the J end by 3 bases, with 14 bases between. The CDR3 coding sequence is TGCAGTGCACCAAAGCCGGGAGACACTGAAGCTTTCTTT. Its translation is CSAPKPGDTEAFF.

This clonotype was observed many times. The gene calls are TRBV20-1 and TRBJ2-7; 7 nucleotides line up with TRBD1. Germline CDR1 and CDR2: DFQATT and SNEGSKA (reference sequence). Losses at the gene ends were 0 bases for V and 6 bases for J; bases not matched to a gene: 8. CDR3 size: 14 residues. In DNA, the CDR3 is TGCAGTGCTAGAGATGAGGCCAGGGGGTCCGAGCAGTACTTC. It specifies CSARDEARGSEQYF.

There are many counts of this clonotype. This chain joins TRBV20-1 and TRBJ1-2; D is perhaps TRBD1 (5 bases). The CDR3 runs 14 residues. Looked up from germline, CDR1 is DFQATT and CDR2 is SNEGSKA (reference sequence). The V end lost 1 base, the J end lost 8 bases, and 17 bases lay between the germline ends. CDR3 loop: CSARAGGNKDGYTF. CDR3 nucleotide sequence: TGCAGTGCTAGAGCTGGGGGGAACAAGGACGGCTACACCTTC.

Ten or more counts support this clonotype. The chain joins TRBV28 to TRBJ1-2; no reliable D call. The ends were cut back, 2 bases at V and 8 bases at J, with 12 bases in the middle. The CDR3 consists of 13 residues. Germline assignment: CDR1 MDHEN and CDR2 SYDVKM. CDR3 bases: TGTGCCAGCAGTTTAGATGGATTAGGAGGCTACACCTTC. Its translation is CASSLDGLGGYTF.

This clonotype was counted many times. The germline gene is not matched at one end of the junction; a read error may be the cause. The chain employs TRBV28 and TRBJ1-6; D not certain. The CDR3 is 13 amino acids. Germline values: CDR1 MDHEN, CDR2 SYDVKM. Written as DNA, the CDR3 is TGTGCCAGCAGTTTATCCGGGAATTCACCCCTCAACTTT. Its translation is CASSLSGNSPLNF.

At least ten counts were recorded for this clonotype. This chain links TRBV6-5 with TRBJ2-1, with D unresolved. Germline-derived CDR1 and CDR2 are MNHEY and SVGAGI. V lost 9 bases and J lost 9, with 9 bases in between. This CDR3 region has 10 residues. The CDR3 nucleotides read TGTGCCAGTTTCCCCCGTGAGCAGTTCTTC. Amino acids: CASFPREQFF.

This clonotype has only a few counts. The CDR3 loop reads CASSRPLQETQYF. CDR3 bases: TGTGCCAGCAGCCGCCCACTCCAAGAGACCCAGTACTTC. The chain uses TRBV7-9 and TRBJ2-5, with unresolved D. V gave up 5 bases and J gave up 1 base, with 8 bases separating them. The CDR3 has 13 amino acids. Germline lookup yields CDR1 SEHNR and CDR2 FQNEAQ (reference sequence).

Many counts were recorded for this clonotype. J is TRBJ1-3 and V is TRBV20-1, with a tentative D call TRBD1 (5 bases). V was shortened by 6 bases and J by 2 bases, with 11 bases between the two germline ends. The germline gives CDR1 DFQATT, CDR2 SNEGSKA (reference sequence). The CDR3 is 13 residues long. The CDR3 region is CSATTGAGNTIYF. DNA of the CDR3: TGCAGTGCCACAACGGGGGCTGGAAACACCATATATTTT.

The chain combines TRBV9 with TRBJ2-3, with TRBD2 matching over 10 bases. Germline CDR1 and CDR2: SGDLS and YYNGEE. This CDR3 has 16 amino acids. The J segment lost 9 bases and the V segment lost 0 bases, leaving 10 bases of the junction unmatched. The CDR3 DNA reads TGTGCCAGCAGCGTAGGGGTAGCGGGAGGAAGGGTGACGCAGTATTTT. Translated: CASSVGVAGGRVTQYF. The full variable domain, in which reference TRBV9 and TRBJ2-3 provide the parts outside the CDR3, is DSGVTQTPKHLITATGQRVTLRCSPRSGDLSVYWYQQSLDQGLQFLIQYYNGEERAKGNILERFSAQQFPDLHSELNLSSLELGDSALYFCASSVGVAGGRVTQYFGPGTRLTVL.

This clonotype was counted at least ten times. The chain recombines TRBV5-1 with TRBJ1-5, with D unclear. The CDR3 consists of 14 residues. Germline V gene data show CDR1 as SGHRS and CDR2 as YFSETQ. V was cut by 1 base and J by 5 bases, with 10 bases left in between. The DNA of the CDR3 is TGCGCCAGCAGCTTGTTAAGTTTAGATCAGCCCCAGCATTTT. Its translation is CASSLLSLDQPQHF.

Many counts were recorded for this clonotype. CDR3 nucleotide sequence: TGCGCCAGCAGCTTGGGGACTCAGCGCTCCTACGAGCAGTACTTC. Encoded protein: CASSLGTQRSYEQYF. V gene TRBV5-1 combines with J gene TRBJ2-7, with D perhaps matching TRBD2 (5 bases). Between the trimmed V and J ends, which lost 0 bases and 0 bases, there was a span of 10 bases. This CDR3 has 15 residues. Per the germline V gene, CDR1 is SGHRS and CDR2 is YFSETQ. Based on the CDR3 plus reference TRBV5-1 and TRBJ2-7, the full variable domain is KAGVTQTPRYLIKTRGQQVTLSCSPISGHRSVSWYQQTPGQGLQFLFEYFSETQRNKGNFPGRFSGRQFSNSRSEMNVSTLELGDSALYLCASSLGTQRSYEQYFGPGTRLTVT.

This clonotype was seen repeatedly, ten times or more. One junction end disagrees with the germline gene, perhaps due to a read error. The chain employs TRBV20-1 and TRBJ1-6; D ambiguous. Germline values: CDR1 DFQATT, CDR2 SNEGSKA (reference sequence). This CDR3 region has 14 residues. CDR3 sequence reads: CSASSPGSGSPLNF. CDR3 nucleotide sequence: TGCAGTGCTAGTTCCCCGGGTTCGGGATCGCCCCTCAACTTT.

This clonotype was counted ten times or more. The chain recombines TRBV6-6 with TRBJ1-3, with D tentatively TRBD1 (5 bases). V shed 6 bases and J shed 2 bases, with 14 bases lying between them. From germline, CDR1 is MNHNY and CDR2 SVGAGI (reference sequence). This CDR3 is 15 amino acids long. CDR3 loop: CASSKPRDAGNTIYF. The CDR3 region has the DNA TGTGCCAGCAGCAAGCCGAGGGACGCTGGAAACACCATATATTTT.

This clonotype was recorded at least ten times. The chain is built from TRBV6-5 and TRBJ2-3, with a possible D match to TRBD2 (6 bases). CDR1 is MNHEY, CDR2 SVGAGI, per germline. The V and J ends lost 4 bases and 6 bases respectively, with 8 bases between them. The CDR3 has 12 residues. The CDR3 bases are TGTGCCAGCAGTTCACGGGGGGATACGCAGTATTTT. It translates to CASSSRGDTQYF.

This clonotype showed up many times. The chain carries TRBV7-9 and TRBJ2-1, with 10 bases lining up with TRBD2. The CDR3 sequence is 19 residues long. J gave up 6 bases and V 1 base, and 15 bases lay outside the gene matches. Germline CDR1 reads SEHNR; CDR2 reads FQNEAQ (reference sequence). CDR3 region: CASSLGGLAGAGGFNEQFF. Here the CDR3 DNA reads TGTGCCAGCAGCTTAGGCGGCCTAGCGGGGGCCGGTGGGTTCAATGAGCAGTTCTTC.

This clonotype has at least ten counts. V gene TRBV7-8 combines with J gene TRBJ2-1, with D possibly called TRBD1 or TRBD2 (7 bases each). This CDR3 region has 12 residues. V lost 10 bases, J lost 9 bases, and 16 bases lay in between. Germline CDR1 SGHVS, CDR2 FQNEAQ. The CDR3 DNA follows: TGTGCCACCACACGCAGGGGGGGTGAGCAGTTCTTC. It yields the protein CATTRRGGEQFF.

In this sample, this clonotype turned up many times. The chain joins TRBV20-1 to TRBJ1-6; D is ambiguous. CDR3 length: 13 residues. V was trimmed by 5 bases and J by 3 bases, leaving 8 bases between them. Germline CDR1 DFQATT, CDR2 SNEGSKA (reference sequence). The CDR3, as DNA: TGCAGTGCTCGAATGGGCTATAATTCACCCCTCCACTTT. Translation: CSARMGYNSPLHF.

This clonotype was counted at least ten times. The chain uses TRBV12-3 or TRBV12-4 and TRBJ1-5, with D unclear. CDR3 size: 12 residues. V lost 3 bases to trimming and J lost 4 bases, with 4 bases between them. Here the CDR3 reads CASSLINQPQHF. The CDR3 DNA is TGTGCCAGCAGTTTGATTAATCAGCCCCAGCATTTT.